The rows below give T cell receptor beta chains drawn from one sample of a study of identical twins. TCRdb processed the 5' RACE reads anew with MiXCR; each CDR3 protein has one entry. The data show 500,000 to 600,000 distinct CDR3 sequences, about 20% seen once. The same sample was also used in a study of T cells expressing NK-cell markers.

The sequenced sample consisted of CD4+ T cells sorted from blood. The receptors here all came from a woman aged 18-29 years in good health. CDR3s include the opening cysteine and the closing phenylalanine or tryptophan. A D gene is named only where the DNA matches it firmly. Clone size appears in some rows only: once, few, many, or a class for an expanded clone.

d_call: .; v_call: TRBV20-1; clone_size: few; j_call: TRBJ1-2; cdr3_nt: TGCAGTGCTAGAGACAATTGGGACTTCTATGGCTACACCTTC; cdr3_aa: CSARDNWDFYGYTF
d_call: .; v_call: TRBV4-3; clone_size: few; j_call: TRBJ1-2; cdr3_nt: TGCGCCAGCAGCCGAGACGGTGGGTCCTATGGCTACACCTTC; cdr3_aa: CASSRDGGSYGYTF
d_call: TRBD1; v_call: TRBV20-1; clone_size: .; j_call: TRBJ2-7; cdr3_nt: TGCAGTGCTTCCGAAGGGGGCAACTCCTACGAGCAGTACTTC; cdr3_aa: CSASEGGNSYEQYF
d_call: .; v_call: TRBV20-1; clone_size: many; j_call: TRBJ2-1; cdr3_nt: TGCAGTGCTAGGGCAGGGATATACAATGAGCAGTTCTTC; cdr3_aa: CSARAGIYNEQFF
d_call: .; v_call: TRBV7-9; clone_size: .; j_call: TRBJ2-7; cdr3_nt: TGTGCCAGCAGCCTCAGCGAGGCCTACGAGCAGTACTTC; cdr3_aa: CASSLSEAYEQYF
d_call: .; v_call: TRBV28; clone_size: .; j_call: TRBJ1-2; cdr3_nt: TGTGCCAGCAGAAGCGGAGGGGTAGGGGCCGGCTACACCTTC; cdr3_aa: CASRSGGVGAGYTF
d_call: .; v_call: TRBV6-4; clone_size: .; j_call: TRBJ1-5; cdr3_nt: TGTGCCAGCAGTGTGGAGCAACAGGGTAGCAATCAGCCCCAGCATTTT; cdr3_aa: CASSVEQQGSNQPQHF
d_call: .; v_call: TRBV20-1; clone_size: .; j_call: TRBJ2-7; cdr3_nt: TGCAGTGCTAGGTTGGGGGCTAGCTCCTACGAGCAGTACTTC; cdr3_aa: CSARLGASSYEQYF
d_call: .; v_call: TRBV20-1; clone_size: .; j_call: TRBJ1-5; cdr3_nt: TGCAGTGCGGGAGATCAGCCCCAGCATTTT; cdr3_aa: CSAGDQPQHF
d_call: TRBD1; v_call: TRBV20-1; clone_size: .; j_call: TRBJ1-1; cdr3_nt: TGCAGTGCTATGGGACAGGCGAACACTGAAGCTTTCTTT; cdr3_aa: CSAMGQANTEAFF
d_call: TRBD1; v_call: TRBV5-1; clone_size: .; j_call: TRBJ2-1; cdr3_nt: TGCGCCAGCAATGGGGACAGGGGATACAATGAGCAGTTCTTC; cdr3_aa: CASNGDRGYNEQFF
d_call: .; v_call: TRBV12-3/TRBV12-4; clone_size: .; j_call: TRBJ2-1; cdr3_nt: TGTGCCAGCAGTTTGGTTAATCATGAGCAGTTCTTC; cdr3_aa: CASSLVNHEQFF
d_call: .; v_call: TRBV6-5; clone_size: .; j_call: TRBJ2-1; cdr3_nt: TGTGCCAGCAGTTACGACGTGGACAGTTGGTTACACAATGAGCAGTTCTTC; cdr3_aa: CASSYDVDSWLHNEQFF
d_call: TRBD1; v_call: TRBV7-2; clone_size: few; j_call: TRBJ2-1; cdr3_nt: TGTGCCAGCAGCTTTTCCTCGGACAGGTACAATGAGCAGTTCTTC; cdr3_aa: CASSFSSDRYNEQFF
d_call: TRBD2; v_call: TRBV6-1; clone_size: .; j_call: TRBJ2-1; cdr3_nt: TGTGCCAGCAGTAGATCCGGGACTAGCGGCTACAATGAGCAGTTCTTC; cdr3_aa: CASSRSGTSGYNEQFF
d_call: TRBD2; v_call: TRBV20-1; clone_size: few; j_call: TRBJ2-3; cdr3_nt: TGCAGTGCTACCGGGACTAGCGGAAAAACAGATACGCAGTATTTT; cdr3_aa: CSATGTSGKTDTQYF
d_call: .; v_call: TRBV7-9; clone_size: .; j_call: TRBJ1-1; cdr3_nt: TGTGCCAGCAGCTTAGAACCGATAAACACTGAAGCTTTCTTT; cdr3_aa: CASSLEPINTEAFF
d_call: TRBD2; v_call: TRBV12-5; clone_size: .; j_call: TRBJ2-1; cdr3_nt: TGTGCTAGTGGTTTTAGTCTAGCGGGAGGTGAGCAGTTCTTC; cdr3_aa: CASGFSLAGGEQFF
d_call: .; v_call: TRBV10-2; clone_size: .; j_call: TRBJ2-6; cdr3_nt: TGCGCCAGCAGTGCCCTAGGCAACGGGGCCAACGTCCTGACTTTC; cdr3_aa: CASSALGNGANVLTF
d_call: TRBD1; v_call: TRBV5-1; clone_size: .; j_call: TRBJ2-3; cdr3_nt: TGCGCCAGCAGCTTGGAACTACAGGGGGTGGGCACAGATACGCAGTATTTT; cdr3_aa: CASSLELQGVGTDTQYF
d_call: TRBD1; v_call: TRBV6-1; clone_size: few; j_call: TRBJ2-7; cdr3_nt: TGTGCCAGCCGCAGTGGACAGGGCTACGAGCAGTACTTC; cdr3_aa: CASRSGQGYEQYF
d_call: .; v_call: TRBV6-1; clone_size: .; j_call: TRBJ1-6; cdr3_nt: TGTGCCAGCAGTGACCAGGACGTAAGAAATTCACCCCTCCACTTT; cdr3_aa: CASSDQDVRNSPLHF
d_call: TRBD2; v_call: TRBV20-1; clone_size: .; j_call: TRBJ2-7; cdr3_nt: TGCAGTGCTAGCCTCGGGGGGAGAACCTACGAGCAGTACTTC; cdr3_aa: CSASLGGRTYEQYF
d_call: .; v_call: TRBV6-6; clone_size: .; j_call: TRBJ2-5; cdr3_nt: TGTGCCAGCAAAGGTGGCAACTCGGGGACCCAGTACTTC; cdr3_aa: CASKGGNSGTQYF